This is a list of T cell receptor beta chains from one sample in a study of T cell responses to AZD1222 COVID-19 vaccine. TCRdb's table, derived via immunoSEQ multiplex PCR, lists solely in-frame clones and lacks some. The sample contains under 200,000 clones, approximately 90% of which appear only once. The material sequenced was peripheral blood, taken 28 days after the second dose of the MenACWY control vaccine. The receptors stem from an adult who received the MenACWY meningococcal vaccine as a control. Each CDR3 is given with its conserved first and last residue. The order of the fields is CDR3 protein, V gene, J gene, clone size, D gene. The D gene is left open where the match is weak. Rows may omit the clone size; those that give it use once, few, many or a size class.

cdr3_aa: CASSHRYGYTF
v_call: TRBV10-1
j_call: TRBJ1-2
clone_size: -
d_call: -

cdr3_aa: CAGRPGNTIYF
v_call: TRBV10-1
j_call: TRBJ1-3
clone_size: -
d_call: -

cdr3_aa: CASSGGLVDTEAFF
v_call: TRBV9
j_call: TRBJ1-1
clone_size: -
d_call: -

cdr3_aa: CASSLDNQPQHF
v_call: TRBV28
j_call: TRBJ1-5
clone_size: -
d_call: -

cdr3_aa: CASSLGAGPNTGELFF
v_call: TRBV5-1
j_call: TRBJ2-2
clone_size: -
d_call: -

cdr3_aa: CASTGTGTGYTF
v_call: TRBV10-2
j_call: TRBJ1-2
clone_size: -
d_call: TRBD1

cdr3_aa: CASSSRISNQPQHF
v_call: TRBV19
j_call: TRBJ1-5
clone_size: -
d_call: -

cdr3_aa: CASSEWGTSGIYEQYF
v_call: TRBV9
j_call: TRBJ2-7
clone_size: -
d_call: TRBD2

cdr3_aa: CASSLGQGRGNTIYF
v_call: TRBV5-1
j_call: TRBJ1-3
clone_size: -
d_call: -

cdr3_aa: CASTLDRGGNQPQHF
v_call: TRBV6-5
j_call: TRBJ1-5
clone_size: -
d_call: -

cdr3_aa: CASSTSSGAYGYTF
v_call: TRBV7-8
j_call: TRBJ1-2
clone_size: -
d_call: -

cdr3_aa: CASSLGLAGASDTQYF
v_call: TRBV27
j_call: TRBJ2-3
clone_size: -
d_call: TRBD2

cdr3_aa: CASSLEQNTEAFF
v_call: TRBV5-5
j_call: TRBJ1-1
clone_size: -
d_call: -

cdr3_aa: CASSIRLGGTDTQYF
v_call: TRBV19
j_call: TRBJ2-3
clone_size: -
d_call: -

cdr3_aa: CASTILGGRADTQYF
v_call: TRBV5-4
j_call: TRBJ2-3
clone_size: -
d_call: TRBD2

cdr3_aa: CASSKGTVYEQYF
v_call: TRBV19
j_call: TRBJ2-7
clone_size: few
d_call: TRBD1

cdr3_aa: CASSQGSDVSYNSPLHF
v_call: TRBV3-1/TRBV3-2
j_call: TRBJ1-6
clone_size: -
d_call: -

cdr3_aa: CSVDEGGVGEQYF
v_call: TRBV29-1
j_call: TRBJ2-7
clone_size: -
d_call: TRBD2

cdr3_aa: CASSLFLSQANTGELFF
v_call: TRBV28
j_call: TRBJ2-2
clone_size: -
d_call: -

cdr3_aa: CASSLARVGELFF
v_call: TRBV5-1
j_call: TRBJ2-2
clone_size: -
d_call: -

cdr3_aa: CASSSMGLAGAGKNIQYF
v_call: TRBV27
j_call: TRBJ2-4
clone_size: -
d_call: TRBD2

cdr3_aa: CASPTTRGNTIYF
v_call: TRBV18
j_call: TRBJ1-3
clone_size: -
d_call: -

cdr3_aa: CASSQPPGTGVSGNTIYF
v_call: TRBV3-1/TRBV3-2
j_call: TRBJ1-3
clone_size: -
d_call: TRBD1

cdr3_aa: CASSEQGLSYEQYF
v_call: TRBV6-1
j_call: TRBJ2-7
clone_size: -
d_call: -

cdr3_aa: CASSSTGYYEQYF
v_call: TRBV5-6
j_call: TRBJ2-7
clone_size: -
d_call: -

cdr3_aa: CASSPPTTYGYTF
v_call: TRBV6-2/TRBV6-3
j_call: TRBJ1-2
clone_size: -
d_call: -

cdr3_aa: CASSPLGLAGTYEQYF
v_call: TRBV3-1/TRBV3-2
j_call: TRBJ2-7
clone_size: -
d_call: TRBD2